The clone carrying this T cell receptor beta chain appeared a few times. What it binds is not known. The length of the CDR3 is 15 residues. Germline V gene sequence: CDR1 MNHEY, CDR2 SMNVEV (reference sequence). Between the trimmed V and J ends, which lost 8 bases and 6 bases, there was a span of 21 bases. This entry comes from a study of cytomegalovirus exposure and HLA in healthy donors. Study-level findings and limits: Sequencing had likely introduced a cluster of highly shared sequence variants as an artifact. TCR beta V- and J-gene trimming was later associated with a missense DCLRE1C variant. In a later analysis, HLA-associated TCR beta chains were more clonally expanded than equally common others.

Primers for the PCR totalled 60 Vbeta and 13 Jbeta. Libraries were prepared by immunoSEQ multiplex PCR; TCRdb keeps only in-frame clonotypes and omits some of them. Here the sample spans 150,000 to 200,000 clones, more than 65% being singletons. Sequencing was performed on PBMCs. The chain joins TRBV27 to TRBJ2-3, with D tentatively TRBD1 (5 bases). This receptor was identified in a middle-aged man in good health and CMV-seropositive. The CDR3 sequence is CASLPRQGKADTQYF. CDR3 nucleotide sequence: TGTGCCAGCCTCCCGAGGCAGGGTAAGGCGGATACGCAGTATTTT.